The TCR beta chain described here comes from a study of Ad26.COV2.S vaccination and SARS-CoV-2 variants. On the study more broadly: Ad26.COV2.S given intramuscularly, once or twice 56 days apart. General observations from the study: The study found similar non-spike TCR breadth in vaccine and placebo recipients. Ad26.COV2.S recipients had broader spike-specific TCRs (P = 0.0014).

With respect to this clone: Its antigen is undetermined.

Clones were sequenced by immunoSEQ multiplex PCR, and TCRdb holds only the in-frame ones, with some missing. The sample shows about 460,000 clones, 70% to 90% of them seen only once. This CDR3 region has 15 residues. CDR1 is MNHEY, CDR2 SMNVEV, per germline (reference sequence). V lost 10 bases, J lost 9 bases, and 25 bases lay in between. Treatment given: over 15 received Ad26.COV2.S at low or high dose, single or two shots; 5 received placebo; per-sample allocation not given. Samples analyzed were those drawn on day 63 after the first vaccine or placebo injection. The donor's status was that of an adult aged 18-55 years in Boston.

The chain employs TRBV27 and TRBJ2-1; TRBD2 is a possible D gene (6 bases). The sequence was collected from a person aged 18 to 65 who received the Ad26.COV2.S COVID-19 vaccine or a placebo. This material consisted of peripheral blood, taken in a trial of Ad26.COV2.S vaccine versus placebo. This CDR3 is CAIRKAGRGWSEQFF. CDR3 DNA sequence: TGTGCCATCCGAAAAGCGGGCCGAGGGTGGAGTGAGCAGTTCTTC.